This TCR beta chain comes out of a study of blood T cells in healthy people across ages. General observations from the study: No one knew whether donors had CMV, which possibly confounded expanded clonotype changes. The study could not conclusively compare naive and antigen-experienced cells, given its unsorted PBMCs.

The use of a sample-barcoded 5' primer and a J-beta primer mix characterized a second PCR of 7 to 11 cycles. Every single cDNA molecule received a tag from a template-switch adaptor with 12 random nucleotides. TCRdb re-analysed the 5' RACE reads in MiXCR, keeping a single row per CDR3 protein. The sample records 1.5 million or so distinct CDR3 sequences, roughly 45% being singletons. This clonotype was seen at least ten times. What it binds is not known. Sequencing was performed on blood. The sequence was obtained from a woman between 18 and 29 years old in good health.

The CDR3, as DNA: TGTGCCAGCAGTGCCCCCTTCCACAATGAGCAGTTCTTC. Translation gives CASSAPFHNEQFF. The chain employs TRBV25-1 and TRBJ2-1, with no clear D. Trimming pared 4 bases from V and 5 bases from J, leaving 9 bases between. Germline values: CDR1 MGHDK, CDR2 SYGVNS. The CDR3 covers 13 residues.